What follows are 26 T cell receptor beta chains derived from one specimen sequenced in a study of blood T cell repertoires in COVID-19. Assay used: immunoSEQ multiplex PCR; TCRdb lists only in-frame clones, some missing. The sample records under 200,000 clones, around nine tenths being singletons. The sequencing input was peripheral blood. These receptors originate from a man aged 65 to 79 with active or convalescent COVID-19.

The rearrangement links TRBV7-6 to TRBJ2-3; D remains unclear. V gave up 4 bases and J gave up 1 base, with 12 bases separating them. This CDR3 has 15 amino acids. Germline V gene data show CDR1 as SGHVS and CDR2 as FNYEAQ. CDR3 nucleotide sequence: TGTGCCAGCAGCTCCACCGGCGGCCGCACAGATACGCAGTATTTT. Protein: CASSSTGGRTDTQYF.

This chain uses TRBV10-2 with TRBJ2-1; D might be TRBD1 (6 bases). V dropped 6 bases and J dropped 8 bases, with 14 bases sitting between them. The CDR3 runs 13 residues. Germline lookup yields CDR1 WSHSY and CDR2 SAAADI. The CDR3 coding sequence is TGCGCCAGCAGCACACATACAGGGTATGAGCAGTTCTTC. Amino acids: CASSTHTGYEQFF.

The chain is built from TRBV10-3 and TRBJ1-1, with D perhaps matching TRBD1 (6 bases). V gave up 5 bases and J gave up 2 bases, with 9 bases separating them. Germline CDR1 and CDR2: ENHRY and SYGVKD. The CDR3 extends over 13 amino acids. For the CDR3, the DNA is TGTGCCATCAGTCCGACAGGCAACACTGAAGCTTTCTTT. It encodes CAISPTGNTEAFF.

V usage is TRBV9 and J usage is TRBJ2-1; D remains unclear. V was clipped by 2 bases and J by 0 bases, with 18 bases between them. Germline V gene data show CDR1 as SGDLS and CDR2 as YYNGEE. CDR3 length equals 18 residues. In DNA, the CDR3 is TGTGCCAGCAGCGTCGCGGATCGAGACGTAGGCTCCTACAATGAGCAGTTCTTC. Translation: CASSVADRDVGSYNEQFF.

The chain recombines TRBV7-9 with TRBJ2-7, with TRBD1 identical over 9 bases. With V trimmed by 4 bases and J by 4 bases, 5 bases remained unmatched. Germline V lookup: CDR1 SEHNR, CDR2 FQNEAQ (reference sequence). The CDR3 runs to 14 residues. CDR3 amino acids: CASSSGQGAYEQYF. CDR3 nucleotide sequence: TGTGCCAGCAGCTCGGGACAGGGAGCTTACGAGCAGTACTTC.

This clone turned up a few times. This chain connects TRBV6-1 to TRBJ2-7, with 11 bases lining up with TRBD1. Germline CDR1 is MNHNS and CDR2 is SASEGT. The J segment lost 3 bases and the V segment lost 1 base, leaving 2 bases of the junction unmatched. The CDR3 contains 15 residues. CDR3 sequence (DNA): TGTGCCAGCAGTGAAGACGGGACAGGGGGCTACGAGCAGTACTTC. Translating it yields CASSEDGTGGYEQYF.

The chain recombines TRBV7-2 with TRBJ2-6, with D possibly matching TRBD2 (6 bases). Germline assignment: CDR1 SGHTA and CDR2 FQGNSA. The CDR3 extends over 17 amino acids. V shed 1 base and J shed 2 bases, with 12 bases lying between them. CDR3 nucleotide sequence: TGTGCCAGCAGCTTAGTTGGAGGGGCGACTGGGGCCAACGTCCTGACTTTC. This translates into CASSLVGGATGANVLTF.

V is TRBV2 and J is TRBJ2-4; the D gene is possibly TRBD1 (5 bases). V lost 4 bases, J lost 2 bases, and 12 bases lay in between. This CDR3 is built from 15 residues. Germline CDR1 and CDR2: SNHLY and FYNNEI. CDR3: CASSVDDRTKNIQYF. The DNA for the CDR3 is TGTGCCAGCAGTGTTGATGACAGAACCAAAAACATTCAGTACTTC.

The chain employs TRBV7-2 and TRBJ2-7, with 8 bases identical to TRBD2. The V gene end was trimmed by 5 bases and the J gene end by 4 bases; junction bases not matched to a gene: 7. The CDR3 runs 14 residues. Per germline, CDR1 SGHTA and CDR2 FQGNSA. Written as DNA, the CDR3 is TGTGCCAGCAGCAGTAGCGGGGAAAAGTACGAGCAGTACTTC. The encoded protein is CASSSSGEKYEQYF.

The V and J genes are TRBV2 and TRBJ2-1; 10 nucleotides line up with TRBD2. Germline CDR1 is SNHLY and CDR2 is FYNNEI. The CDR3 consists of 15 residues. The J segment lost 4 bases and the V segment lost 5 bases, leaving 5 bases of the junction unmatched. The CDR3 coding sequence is TGTGCCAGCAGTCCCGCTAGCGGGGGTTACAATGAGCAGTTCTTC. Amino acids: CASSPASGGYNEQFF.

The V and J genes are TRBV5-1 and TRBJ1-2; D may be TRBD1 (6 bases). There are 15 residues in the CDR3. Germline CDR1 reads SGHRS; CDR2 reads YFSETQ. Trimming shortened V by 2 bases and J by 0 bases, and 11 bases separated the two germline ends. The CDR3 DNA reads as TGCGCCAGCAGCTTCGGGGACATATCTAACTATGGCTACACCTTC. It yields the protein CASSFGDISNYGYTF.

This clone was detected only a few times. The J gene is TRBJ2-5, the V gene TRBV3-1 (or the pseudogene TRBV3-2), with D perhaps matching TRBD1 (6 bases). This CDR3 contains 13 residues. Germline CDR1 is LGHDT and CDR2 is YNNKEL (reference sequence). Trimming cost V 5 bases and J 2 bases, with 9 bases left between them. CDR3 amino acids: CASSLRGQETQYF. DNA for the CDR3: TGTGCCAGCAGCTTAAGGGGGCAAGAGACCCAGTACTTC.

The CDR3 reads CASSPQDTAGGYGYTF. The CDR3 region has the DNA TGTGCCAGCAGCCCGCAGGACACGGCGGGGGGCTATGGCTACACCTTC. J is TRBJ1-2 and V is TRBV5-5; tentatively, D is TRBD1 (5 bases). This CDR3 contains 16 residues. Germline values: CDR1 SGHKS, CDR2 YYEKEE (reference sequence). Trimming pared 4 bases from V and 4 bases from J, leaving 20 bases between.

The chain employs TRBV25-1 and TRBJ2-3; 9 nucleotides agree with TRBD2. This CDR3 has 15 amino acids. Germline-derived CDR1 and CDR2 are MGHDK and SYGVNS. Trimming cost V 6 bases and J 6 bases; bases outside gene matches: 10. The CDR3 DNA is TGTGCCAGCAGCAAGACTAGCGGCCCCCTTGATACGCAGTATTTT. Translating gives CASSKTSGPLDTQYF.

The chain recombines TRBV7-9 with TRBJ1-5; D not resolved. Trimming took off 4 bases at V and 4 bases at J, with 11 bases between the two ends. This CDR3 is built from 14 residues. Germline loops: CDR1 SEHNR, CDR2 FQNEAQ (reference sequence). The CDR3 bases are TGTGCCAGCAGCTCGGGGATAACTAATCAGCCCCAGCATTTT. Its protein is CASSSGITNQPQHF.

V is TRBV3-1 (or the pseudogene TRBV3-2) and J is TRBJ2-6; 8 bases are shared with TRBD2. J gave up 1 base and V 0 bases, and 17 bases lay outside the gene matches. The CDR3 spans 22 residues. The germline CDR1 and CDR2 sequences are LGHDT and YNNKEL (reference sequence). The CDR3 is CASSQDFREGSPLGSGANVLTF. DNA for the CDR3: TGTGCCAGCAGCCAAGATTTCCGGGAGGGTAGCCCCCTTGGGTCTGGGGCCAACGTCCTGACTTTC.

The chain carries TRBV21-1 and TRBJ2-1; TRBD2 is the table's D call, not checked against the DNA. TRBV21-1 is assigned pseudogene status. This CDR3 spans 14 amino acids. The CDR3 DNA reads TGTGCCAGCAGCTGGCGCGGGAGGAACAATGAGCAGTTCTTC. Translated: CASSWRGRNNEQFF.

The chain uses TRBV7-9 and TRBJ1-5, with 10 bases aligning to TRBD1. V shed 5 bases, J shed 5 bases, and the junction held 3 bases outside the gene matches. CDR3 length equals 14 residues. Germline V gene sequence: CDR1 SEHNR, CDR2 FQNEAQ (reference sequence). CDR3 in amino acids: CASSLDRGDQPQHF. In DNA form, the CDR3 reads TGTGCCAGCAGCCTGGACAGGGGGGATCAGCCCCAGCATTTT.

This chain's CDR3 is CASSPIPGLKYTDTQYF. CDR3 DNA: TGTGCCAGTAGCCCCATCCCGGGACTCAAATACACAGATACGCAGTATTTT. The chain uses TRBV19 and TRBJ2-3; D may be TRBD2 (6 bases). The CDR3 length is 17 residues. Looked up from germline, CDR1 is LNHDA and CDR2 is SQIVND (reference sequence). The V end lost 6 bases, the J end lost 2 bases, and 21 bases lay between the germline ends.

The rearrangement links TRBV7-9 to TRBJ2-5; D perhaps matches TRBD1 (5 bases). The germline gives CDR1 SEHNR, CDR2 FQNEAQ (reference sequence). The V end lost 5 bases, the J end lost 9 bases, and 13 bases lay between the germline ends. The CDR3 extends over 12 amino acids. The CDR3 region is CASSINGAAQYF. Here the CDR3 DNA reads TGTGCCAGCAGCATCAATGGGGCGGCCCAGTACTTC.

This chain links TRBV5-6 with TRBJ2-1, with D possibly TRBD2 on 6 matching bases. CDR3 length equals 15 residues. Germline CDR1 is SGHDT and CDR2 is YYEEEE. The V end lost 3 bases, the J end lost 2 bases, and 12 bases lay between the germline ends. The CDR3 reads CASSSGLDPYNEQFF. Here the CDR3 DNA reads TGTGCCAGCAGCTCGGGACTGGATCCCTACAATGAGCAGTTCTTC.

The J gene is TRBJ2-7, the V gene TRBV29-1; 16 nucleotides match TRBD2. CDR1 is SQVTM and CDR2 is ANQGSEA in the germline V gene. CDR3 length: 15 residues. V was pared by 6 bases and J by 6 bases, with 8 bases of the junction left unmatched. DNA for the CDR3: TGCAGCGTCGGGGGACTAGCGGGAGGGCGGCTCGAGCAGTACTTC. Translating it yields CSVGGLAGGRLEQYF.

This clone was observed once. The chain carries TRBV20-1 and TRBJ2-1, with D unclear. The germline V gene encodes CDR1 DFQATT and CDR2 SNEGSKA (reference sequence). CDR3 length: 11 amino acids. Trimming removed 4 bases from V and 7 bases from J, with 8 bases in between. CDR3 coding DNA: TGCAGTGCTACACAGCTGAATGAGCAGTTCTTC. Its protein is CSATQLNEQFF.

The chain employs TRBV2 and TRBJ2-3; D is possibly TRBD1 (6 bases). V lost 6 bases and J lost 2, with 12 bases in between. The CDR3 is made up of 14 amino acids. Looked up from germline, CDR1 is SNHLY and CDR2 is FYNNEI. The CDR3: CASRDRDFTDTQYF. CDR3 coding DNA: TGTGCCAGCAGGGACAGAGACTTCACAGATACGCAGTATTTT.

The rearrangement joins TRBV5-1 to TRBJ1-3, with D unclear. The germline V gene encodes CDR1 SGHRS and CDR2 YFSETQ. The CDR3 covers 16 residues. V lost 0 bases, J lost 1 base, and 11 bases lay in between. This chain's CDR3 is CASSLGGWASGNTIYF. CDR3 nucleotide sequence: TGCGCCAGCAGCTTGGGTGGGTGGGCGTCTGGAAACACCATATATTTT.

The CDR3 loop is CASSSPTPGGYQHF. CDR3 nucleotide sequence: TGTGCCAGCAGTTCTCCGACCCCAGGGGGCTACCAGCATTTT. This sequence joins TRBV28 and TRBJ1-5, with 8 nucleotides matching TRBD1. Germline trimming cut 4 bases from V and 12 bases from J; bases unmatched to any gene: 11. The CDR3 totals 14 residues. Germline loops: CDR1 MDHEN, CDR2 SYDVKM.